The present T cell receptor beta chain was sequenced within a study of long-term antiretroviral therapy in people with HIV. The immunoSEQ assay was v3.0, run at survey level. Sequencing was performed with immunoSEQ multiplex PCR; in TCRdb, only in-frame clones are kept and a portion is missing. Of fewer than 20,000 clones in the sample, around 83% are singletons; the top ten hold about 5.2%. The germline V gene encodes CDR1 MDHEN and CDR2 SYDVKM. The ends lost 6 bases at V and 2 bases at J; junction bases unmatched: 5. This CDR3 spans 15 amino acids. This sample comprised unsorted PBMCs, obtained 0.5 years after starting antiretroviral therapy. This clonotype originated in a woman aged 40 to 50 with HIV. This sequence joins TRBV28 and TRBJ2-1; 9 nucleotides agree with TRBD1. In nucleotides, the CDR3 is TGTGCCAGCAGCACCGGGACAGGGACCTACAATGAGCAGTTCTTC. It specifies CASSTGTGTYNEQFF.